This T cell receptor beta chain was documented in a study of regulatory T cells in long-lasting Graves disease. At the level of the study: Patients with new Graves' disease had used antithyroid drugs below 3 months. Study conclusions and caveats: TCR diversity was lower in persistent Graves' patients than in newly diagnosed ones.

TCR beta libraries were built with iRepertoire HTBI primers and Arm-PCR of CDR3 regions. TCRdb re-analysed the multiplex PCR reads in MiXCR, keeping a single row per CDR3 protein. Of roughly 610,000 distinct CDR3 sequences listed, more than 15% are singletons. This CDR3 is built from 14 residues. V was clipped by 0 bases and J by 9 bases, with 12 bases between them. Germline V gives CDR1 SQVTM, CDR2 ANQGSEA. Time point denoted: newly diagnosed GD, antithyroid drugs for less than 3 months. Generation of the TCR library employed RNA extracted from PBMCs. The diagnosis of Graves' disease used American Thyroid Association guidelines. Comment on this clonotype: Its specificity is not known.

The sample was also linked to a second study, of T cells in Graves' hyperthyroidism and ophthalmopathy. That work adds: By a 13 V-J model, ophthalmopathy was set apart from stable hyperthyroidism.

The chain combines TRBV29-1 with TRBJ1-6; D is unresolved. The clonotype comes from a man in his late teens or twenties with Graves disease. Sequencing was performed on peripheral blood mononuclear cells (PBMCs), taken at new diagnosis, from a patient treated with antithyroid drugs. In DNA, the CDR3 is TGCAGCGTTGAAGAGGCTGGGTTCGGTTCACCCCTCCACTTT. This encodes CSVEEAGFGSPLHF.